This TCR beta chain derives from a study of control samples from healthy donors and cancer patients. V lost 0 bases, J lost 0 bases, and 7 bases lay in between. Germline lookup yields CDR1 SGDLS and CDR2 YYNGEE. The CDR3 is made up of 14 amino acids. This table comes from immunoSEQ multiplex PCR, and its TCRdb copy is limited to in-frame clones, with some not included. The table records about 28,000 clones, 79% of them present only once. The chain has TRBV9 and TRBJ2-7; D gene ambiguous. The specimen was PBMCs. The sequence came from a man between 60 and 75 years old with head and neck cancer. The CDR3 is CASSVATFSYEQYF. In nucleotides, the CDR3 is TGTGCCAGCAGCGTAGCTACATTCTCCTACGAGCAGTACTTC.